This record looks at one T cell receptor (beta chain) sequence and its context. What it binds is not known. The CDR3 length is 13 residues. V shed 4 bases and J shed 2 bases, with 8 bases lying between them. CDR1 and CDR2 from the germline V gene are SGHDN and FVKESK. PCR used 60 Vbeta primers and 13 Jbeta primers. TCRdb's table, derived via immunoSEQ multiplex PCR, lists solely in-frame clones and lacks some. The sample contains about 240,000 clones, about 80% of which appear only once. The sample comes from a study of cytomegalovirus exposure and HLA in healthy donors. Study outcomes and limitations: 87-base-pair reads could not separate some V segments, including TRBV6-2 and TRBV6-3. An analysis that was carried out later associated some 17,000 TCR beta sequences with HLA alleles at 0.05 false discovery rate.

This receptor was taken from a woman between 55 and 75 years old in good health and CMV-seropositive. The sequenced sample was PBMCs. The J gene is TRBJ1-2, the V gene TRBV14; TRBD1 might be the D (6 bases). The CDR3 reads CASSRDKNYGYTF. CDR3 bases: TGTGCCAGCAGCCGGGACAAAAACTATGGCTACACCTTC.